This T cell receptor (beta chain) came from a study of cytomegalovirus exposure and HLA in healthy donors. Germline V gene data show CDR1 as GTSNPN and CDR2 as SVGIG (reference sequence). The CDR3 covers 18 residues. Trimming took 2 bases from V and 7 from J, leaving 27 bases between them. Sampled while nominally healthy, donors likely had unrecorded immune exposures. The PCR had 60 Vbeta and 13 Jbeta primers. Generated by immunoSEQ multiplex PCR, the TCRdb table keeps only in-frame clones and is missing some. The sample records 200,000 to 250,000 clones, roughly 80% being singletons. The chain links TRBV30 to TRBJ2-1; D is perhaps TRBD2 (6 bases). This TCR was sampled from a girl aged 2 to 9 in good health and CMV-seronegative. Sequenced input: PBMCs. The CDR3: CAWSISRIGGTTWNEQFF. The DNA for the CDR3 is TGTGCCTGGAGTATCTCTAGAATTGGCGGGACGACCTGGAATGAGCAGTTCTTC. Complete variable domain (other parts from reference TRBV30 and TRBJ2-1): SQTIHQWPATLVQPVGSPLSLECTVEGTSNPNLYWYRQAAGRGLQLLFYSVGIGQISSEVPQNLSASRPQDRQFILSSKKLLLSDSGFYLCAWSISRIGGTTWNEQFFGPGTRLTVL.